The source of this TCR beta chain is a study of blood T cells in healthy people across ages. Findings of the study overall: TCR beta diversity per million T cells fell roughly linearly with age.

CDR3 length: 13 residues. The V end was cut by 3 bases, the J end by 3 bases, with 9 bases between. Germline loops: CDR1 SGHRS, CDR2 YFSETQ. Total RNA, at least 5.5 micrograms per sample, came from PBMCs. This clonotype was picked up a small number of times. Its antigen is undetermined. The use of a sample-barcoded 5' primer and a J-beta primer mix characterized a second PCR of about 7 to 12 cycles. Template switching added a 12-random-nucleotide identifier to every cDNA molecule. In TCRdb, the 5' RACE reads were re-called with MiXCR into one record per CDR3 protein. The sample includes roughly 800,000 distinct CDR3 sequences, just under 25% of them seen just once. These data were likewise used in another study, on T cells of mothers and their children.

The sample was blood. This TCR came from a boy between 10 and 17 years old in good health. The V and J genes are TRBV5-1 and TRBJ2-5, with D maybe TRBD1 (5 bases). CDR3 DNA: TGCGCCAGCAGCTGGGGCGGTGAAGAGACCCAGTACTTC. It is translated as CASSWGGEETQYF. The variable domain in full, completed from reference TRBV5-1 and TRBJ2-5, reads KAGVTQTPRYLIKTRGQQVTLSCSPISGHRSVSWYQQTPGQGLQFLFEYFSETQRNKGNFPGRFSGRQFSNSRSEMNVSTLELGDSALYLCASSWGGEETQYFGPGTRLLVL.